This is a list of T cell receptor beta chains from one sample in a study of cytomegalovirus exposure and HLA in healthy donors. The table came from immunoSEQ multiplex PCR; TCRdb's copy has only in-frame clones and leaves some out. Seen here are 150,000 or so clones, approximately 82% observed once, and the top ten hold roughly 2.1%. The specimen was PBMCs. These receptors were obtained from a woman aged 40 to 49 in good health and CMV-seronegative. The CDR3 runs from the conserved cysteine through the conserved F or W. A D gene is named only where the DNA matches it firmly. The size field is filled for only some rows; it gives once, few, many or a size class.

D,V,size,J,DNA,CDR3
TRBD2,TRBV25-1,-,TRBJ2-1,TGTGCCAGCAGTGAATTAGGCGGGAGAGACAATGAGCAGTTCTTC,CASSELGGRDNEQFF
TRBD2,TRBV5-4,-,TRBJ2-3,TGTGCCAGCAGCTTGGCCATCAGCGGGAGCGCAGATACGCAGTATTTT,CASSLAISGSADTQYF
TRBD2,TRBV7-9,-,TRBJ2-7,TGTGCCAGCAGCTCACCGGGGGGAACTAGCGGGAGGGCCGAGCAGTACTTC,CASSSPGGTSGRAEQYF
TRBD1,TRBV10-3,-,TRBJ1-2,TGTGCCATCAGTCCATTTGAGGGGACAGGGGGCCACTACACCTTC,CAISPFEGTGGHYTF
-,TRBV29-1,-,TRBJ2-5,TGCAGCGTTGAAGATGCGGGCCGGGAGACCCAGTACTTC,CSVEDAGRETQYF
-,TRBV30,-,TRBJ1-2,TGTGCCTTAGCTGTCCTATCCCTTAACTATGGCTACACCTTC,CALAVLSLNYGYTF
TRBD1,TRBV28,few,TRBJ1-2,TGTGCAACCGGGCCCCTCAGGGGGGCCTACACCTTC,CATGPLRGAYTF
-,TRBV6-1,-,TRBJ1-3,TGTGCCAGCATCCGAGATATGAGCTCTGGAAACACCATATATTTT,CASIRDMSSGNTIYF
-,TRBV2,few,TRBJ1-1,TGTGCCAGCAGTGGACAGCCCATGAACACTGAAGCTTTCTTT,CASSGQPMNTEAFF
TRBD2,TRBV4-2,-,TRBJ2-1,TGTGCCAGCAGCCAGGAGCCAGCGGGGCTTTACAATGAGCAGTTCTTC,CASSQEPAGLYNEQFF
-,TRBV2,few,TRBJ2-7,TGTGCCAGCAGTGAAGGTTACTACGAGCAGTACTTC,CASSEGYYEQYF
-,TRBV27,-,TRBJ2-1,TGTGCCAGCAGTCAGATCCAGGGGCAGGGTGAGCAGTTCTTC,CASSQIQGQGEQFF
-,TRBV25-1,-,TRBJ2-2,TGTGCCAGCAGTCGGGTTAACACCGGGGAGCTGTTTTTT,CASSRVNTGELFF
-,TRBV7-3,-,TRBJ2-3,TGTGCCAGCAGCTCAGGAGGGCGGGATACGCAGTATTTT,CASSSGGRDTQYF
TRBD1,TRBV5-1,-,TRBJ1-1,TGCGCCAGCAGGGTTGACAGGGGAGGCACTGAAGCTTTCTTT,CASRVDRGGTEAFF
-,TRBV7-9,-,TRBJ2-3,TGTGCCAGCAGCTCTCAGACAGCTTTTAGCACAGATACGCAGTATTTT,CASSSQTAFSTDTQYF
-,TRBV15,-,TRBJ2-7,TGTGCCACCAGCAGAGGTCGGGGTCGGGCCTACGAGCAGTACTTC,CATSRGRGRAYEQYF